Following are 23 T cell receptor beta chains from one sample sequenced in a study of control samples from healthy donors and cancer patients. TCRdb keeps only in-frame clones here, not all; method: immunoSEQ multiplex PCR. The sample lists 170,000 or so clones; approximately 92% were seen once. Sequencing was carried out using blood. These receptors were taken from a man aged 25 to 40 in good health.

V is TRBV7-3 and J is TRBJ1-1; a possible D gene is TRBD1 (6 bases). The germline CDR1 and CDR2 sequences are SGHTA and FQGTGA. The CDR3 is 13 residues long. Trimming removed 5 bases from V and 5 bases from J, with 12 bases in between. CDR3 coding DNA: TGTGCCAGCAGCACCCAAGGGGGTACTGAAGCTTTCTTT. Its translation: CASSTQGGTEAFF. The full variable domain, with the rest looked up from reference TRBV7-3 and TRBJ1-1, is GAGVSQTPSNKVTEKGKYVELRCDPISGHTALYWYRQSLGQGPEFLIYFQGTGAADDSGLPNDRFFAVRPEGSVSTLKIQRTERGDSAVYLCASSTQGGTEAFFGQGTRLTVV.

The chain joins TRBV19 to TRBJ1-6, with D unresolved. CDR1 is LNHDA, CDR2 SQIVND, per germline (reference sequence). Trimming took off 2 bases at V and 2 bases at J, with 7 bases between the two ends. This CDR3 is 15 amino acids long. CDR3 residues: CASSISTTYNSPLHF. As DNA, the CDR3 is TGTGCCAGTAGTATATCCACGACCTATAATTCACCCCTCCACTTT.

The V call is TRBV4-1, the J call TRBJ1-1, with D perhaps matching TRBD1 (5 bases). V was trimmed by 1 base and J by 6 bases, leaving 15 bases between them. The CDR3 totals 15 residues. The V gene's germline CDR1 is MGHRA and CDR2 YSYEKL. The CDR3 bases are TGCGCCAGCAGCCAAGGATTCGGGGGAAGGTCTGAAGCTTTCTTT. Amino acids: CASSQGFGGRSEAFF.

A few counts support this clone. The CDR3 protein is CATSDLAGANTGELFF. CDR3 sequence (DNA): TGTGCCACCAGTGATTTAGCGGGAGCGAACACCGGGGAGCTGTTTTTT. The chain couples TRBV24-1 to TRBJ2-2; TRBD2 matches at 8 bases. This CDR3 is built from 16 residues. Germline assignment: CDR1 KGHDR and CDR2 SFDVKD. The J segment lost 0 bases and the V segment lost 1 base, leaving 0 bases of the junction unmatched.

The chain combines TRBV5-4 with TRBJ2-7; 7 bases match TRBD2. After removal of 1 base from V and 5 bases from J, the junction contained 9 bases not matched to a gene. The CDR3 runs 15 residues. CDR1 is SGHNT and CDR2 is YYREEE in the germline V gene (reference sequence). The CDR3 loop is CASSLLGLDSDEQYF. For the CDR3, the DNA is TGTGCCAGCAGCTTGTTAGGACTAGATTCGGACGAGCAGTACTTC.

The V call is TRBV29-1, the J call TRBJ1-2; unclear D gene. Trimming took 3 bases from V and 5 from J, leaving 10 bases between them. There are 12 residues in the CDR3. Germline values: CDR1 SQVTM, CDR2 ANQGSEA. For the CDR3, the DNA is TGCAGCGTTGATGTGGGAGGGTATGGCTACACCTTC. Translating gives CSVDVGGYGYTF. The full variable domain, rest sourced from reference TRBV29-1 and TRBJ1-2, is SAVISQKPSRDICQRGTSLTIQCQVDSQVTMMFWYRQQPGQSLTLIATANQGSEATYESGFVIDKFPISRPNLTFSTLTVSNMSPEDSSIYLCSVDVGGYGYTFGSGTRLTVV.

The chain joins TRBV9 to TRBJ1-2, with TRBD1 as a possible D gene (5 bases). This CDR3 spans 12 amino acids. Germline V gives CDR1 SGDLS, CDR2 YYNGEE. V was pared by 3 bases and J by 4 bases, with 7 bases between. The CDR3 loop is CASSGGAYGYTF. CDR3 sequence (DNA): TGTGCCAGCAGCGGCGGGGCCTATGGCTACACCTTC. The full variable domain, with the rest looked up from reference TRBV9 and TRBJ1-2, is DSGVTQTPKHLITATGQRVTLRCSPRSGDLSVYWYQQSLDQGLQFLIQYYNGEERAKGNILERFSAQQFPDLHSELNLSSLELGDSALYFCASSGGAYGYTFGSGTRLTVV.

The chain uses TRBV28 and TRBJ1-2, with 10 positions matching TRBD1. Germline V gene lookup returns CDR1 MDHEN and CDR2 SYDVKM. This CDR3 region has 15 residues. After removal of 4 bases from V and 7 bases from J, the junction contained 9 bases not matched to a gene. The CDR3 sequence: CASSSPPTGGGGYTF. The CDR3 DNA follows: TGTGCCAGCAGTTCCCCCCCGACAGGGGGCGGTGGCTACACCTTC.

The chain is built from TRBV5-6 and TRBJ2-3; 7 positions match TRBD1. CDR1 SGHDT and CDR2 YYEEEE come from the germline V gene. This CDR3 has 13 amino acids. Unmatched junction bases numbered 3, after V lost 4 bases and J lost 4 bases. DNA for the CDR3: TGTGCCAGCAGCCTGGGACAGTCAGATACGCAGTATTTT. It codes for CASSLGQSDTQYF. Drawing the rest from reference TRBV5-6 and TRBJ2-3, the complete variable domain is DAGVTQSPTHLIKTRGQQVTLRCSPKSGHDTVSWYQQALGQGPQFIFQYYEEEERQRGNFPDRFSGHQFPNYSSELNVNALLLGDSALYLCASSLGQSDTQYFGPGTRLTVL.

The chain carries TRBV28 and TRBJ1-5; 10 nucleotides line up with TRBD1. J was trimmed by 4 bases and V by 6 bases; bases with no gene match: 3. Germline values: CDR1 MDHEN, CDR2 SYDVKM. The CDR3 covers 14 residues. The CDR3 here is CASRRTGGNQPQHF. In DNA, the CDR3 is TGTGCCAGCAGAAGGACAGGGGGAAATCAGCCCCAGCATTTT.

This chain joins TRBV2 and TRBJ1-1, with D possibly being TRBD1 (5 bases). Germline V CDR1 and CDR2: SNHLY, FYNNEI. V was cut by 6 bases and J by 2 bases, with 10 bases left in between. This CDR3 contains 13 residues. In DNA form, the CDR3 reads TGTGCCAGCAGGCCGGGACCTAACACTGAAGCTTTCTTT. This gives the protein CASRPGPNTEAFF.

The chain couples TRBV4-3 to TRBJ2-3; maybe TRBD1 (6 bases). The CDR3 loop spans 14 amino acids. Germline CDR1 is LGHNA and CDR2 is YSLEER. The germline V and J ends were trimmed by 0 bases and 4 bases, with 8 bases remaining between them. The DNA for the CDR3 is TGCGCCAGCAGCCAAGACAGGGGTTCAGATACGCAGTATTTT. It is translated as CASSQDRGSDTQYF.

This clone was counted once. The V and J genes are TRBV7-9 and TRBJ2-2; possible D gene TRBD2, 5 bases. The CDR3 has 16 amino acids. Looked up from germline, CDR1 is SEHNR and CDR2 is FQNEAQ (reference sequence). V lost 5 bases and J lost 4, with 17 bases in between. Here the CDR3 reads CASSPTPGMGTGELFF. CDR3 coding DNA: TGTGCCAGCAGCCCCACTCCCGGGATGGGCACCGGGGAGCTGTTTTTT.

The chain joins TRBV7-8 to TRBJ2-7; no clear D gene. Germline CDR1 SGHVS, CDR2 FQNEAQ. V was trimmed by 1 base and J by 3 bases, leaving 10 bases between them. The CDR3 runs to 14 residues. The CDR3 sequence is CASSLEPLLYEQYF. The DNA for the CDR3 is TGTGCCAGCAGCTTAGAACCTCTACTCTACGAGCAGTACTTC.

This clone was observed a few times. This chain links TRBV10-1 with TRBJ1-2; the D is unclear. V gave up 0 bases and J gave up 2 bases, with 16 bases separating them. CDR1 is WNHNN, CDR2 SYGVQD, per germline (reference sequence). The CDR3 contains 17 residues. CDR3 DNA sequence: TGCGCCAGCAGTGAGTCCCACGGGCGGACGCTAAACTATGGCTACACCTTC. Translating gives CASSESHGRTLNYGYTF.

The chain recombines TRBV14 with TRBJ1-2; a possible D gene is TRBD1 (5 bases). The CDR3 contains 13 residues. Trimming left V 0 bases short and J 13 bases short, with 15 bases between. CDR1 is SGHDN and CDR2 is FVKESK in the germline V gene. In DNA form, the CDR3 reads TGTGCCAGCAGCCAAGATCGGGGCAGGGCCTCCACCTTC. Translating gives CASSQDRGRASTF.

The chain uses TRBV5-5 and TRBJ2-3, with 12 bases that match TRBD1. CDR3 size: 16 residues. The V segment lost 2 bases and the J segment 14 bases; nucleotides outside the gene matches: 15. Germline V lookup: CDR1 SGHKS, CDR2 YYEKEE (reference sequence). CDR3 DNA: TGTGCCAGCAGCTTCGGGGACAGGGGGCGCGCTGACCCATGGTATTTT. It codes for CASSFGDRGRADPWYF. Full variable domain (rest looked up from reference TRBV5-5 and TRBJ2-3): DAGVTQSPTHLIKTRGQQVTLRCSPISGHKSVSWYQQVLGQGPQFIFQYYEKEERGRGNFPDRFSARQFPNYSSELNVNALLLGDSALYLCASSFGDRGRADPWYFGPGTRLTVL.

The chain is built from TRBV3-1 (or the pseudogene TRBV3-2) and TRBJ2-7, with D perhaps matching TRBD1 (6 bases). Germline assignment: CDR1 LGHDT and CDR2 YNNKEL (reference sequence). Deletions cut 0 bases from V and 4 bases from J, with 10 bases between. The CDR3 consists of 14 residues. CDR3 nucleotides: TGTGCCAGCAGCCAAGATGCCAGGGGTTACGAGCAGTACTTC. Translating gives CASSQDARGYEQYF.

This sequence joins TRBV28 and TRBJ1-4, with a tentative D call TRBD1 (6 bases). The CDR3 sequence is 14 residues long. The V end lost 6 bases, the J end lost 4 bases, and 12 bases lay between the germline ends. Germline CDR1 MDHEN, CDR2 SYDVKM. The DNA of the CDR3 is TGTGCCAGCAGGACAGGCGCCTATAATGAAAAACTGTTTTTT. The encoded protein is CASRTGAYNEKLFF.

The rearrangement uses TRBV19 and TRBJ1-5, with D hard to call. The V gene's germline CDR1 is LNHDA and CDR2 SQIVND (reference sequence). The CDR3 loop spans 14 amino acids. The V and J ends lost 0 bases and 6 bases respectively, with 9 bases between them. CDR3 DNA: TGTGCCAGTAGTATAGACCCGTCTTTTCAGCCCCAGCATTTT. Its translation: CASSIDPSFQPQHF.

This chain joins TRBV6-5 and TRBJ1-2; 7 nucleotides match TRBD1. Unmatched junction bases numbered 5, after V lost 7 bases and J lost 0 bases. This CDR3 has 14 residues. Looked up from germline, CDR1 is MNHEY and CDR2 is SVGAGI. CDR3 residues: CASTAGGANYGYTF. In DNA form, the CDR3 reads TGTGCCAGCACCGCAGGGGGTGCTAACTATGGCTACACCTTC.

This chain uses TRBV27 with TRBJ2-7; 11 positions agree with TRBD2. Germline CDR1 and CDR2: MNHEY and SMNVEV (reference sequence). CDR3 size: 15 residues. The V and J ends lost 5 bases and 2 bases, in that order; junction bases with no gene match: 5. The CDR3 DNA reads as TGTGCCAGCAGTGTCGGGACTAGCGGAACCTACGAGCAGTACTTC. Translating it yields CASSVGTSGTYEQYF.

The CDR3 loop reads CSVEEETGIAYEQYF. DNA of the CDR3: TGCAGCGTTGAAGAGGAGACAGGGATCGCCTACGAGCAGTACTTC. The chain has TRBV29-1 and TRBJ2-7; 7 bases agree with TRBD1. CDR1 and CDR2 (germline): SQVTM, ANQGSEA. CDR3 length equals 15 residues. Trimming removed 0 bases from V and 2 bases from J; junction bases left unmatched: 7.